This TCR beta chain was documented in a study of blood T cell repertoires in COVID-19. Whole-study context: Samples came from the United States, Italy and Spain, spanning acute and convalescent COVID-19. T cells, B-cell-depleted T cells, or PBMCs supplied cDNA or gDNA.

Trimming removed 5 bases at V and 2 bases at J, with 13 bases between. The germline CDR1 and CDR2 sequences are KGHSH and LQKENI. This CDR3 contains 15 residues. Methods used by the authors: By means of reference gene primer amplification, nucleated cell counts were estimated. The data were produced by immunoSEQ multiplex PCR, yet TCRdb's version contains in-frame clones alone and is incomplete. V, J and clone size reflect that table, while D and trimming were determined from the DNA. The sample yields 55,000 to 65,000 clones, 70% to 90% seen once. The V call is TRBV18, the J call TRBJ1-5; D is possibly TRBD1 (6 bases). The sequenced sample consisted of peripheral blood. This clonotype was sampled from a man in his fifties or sixties with active or convalescent COVID-19. The CDR3 DNA sequence: TGTGCCAGCTCATCTAGGGACAAACGCAATCAGCCCCAGCATTTT. Its translation is CASSSRDKRNQPQHF. Combining the CDR3 with reference TRBV18 and TRBJ1-5 gives the whole variable domain NAGVMQNPRHLVRRRGQEARLRCSPMKGHSHVYWYRQLPEEGLKFMVYLQKENIIDESGMPKERFSAEFPKEGPSILRIQQVVRGDSAAYFCASSSRDKRNQPQHFGDGTRLSIL.